The 8 T cell receptor beta chains presented below share a single source sample, sequenced in a study of T cell responses to AZD1222 COVID-19 vaccine. The protocol was immunoSEQ multiplex PCR, while the TCRdb copy is restricted to in-frame clones and leaves out a portion. Counted here are roughly 91,000 clones, roughly nine tenths occurring once; the ten biggest clones make up 2% to 2.5%. Sequencing used peripheral blood, obtained on day 0 of AZD1222 vaccination. Receptors originate from an adult in good health.

The chain has TRBV25-1 and TRBJ1-2; D uncertain. Germline V gene data show CDR1 as MGHDK and CDR2 as SYGVNS. V dropped 3 bases and J dropped 0 bases, with 11 bases sitting between them. The CDR3 runs to 15 residues. CDR3 in DNA: TGTGCCAGCAGTGACCCGGCCGGCCCTAACTATGGCTACACCTTC. Amino acid sequence: CASSDPAGPNYGYTF.

The rearrangement links TRBV21-1 to TRBJ2-7; the table's D call, TRBD1, has no DNA check behind it. TRBV21-1 is termed a pseudogene. The CDR3 sequence is 19 residues long. The CDR3 spells CASSIETSKRQGTTYEQYF. The CDR3 DNA is TGTGCCAGCAGCATAGAGACGAGTAAGAGACAGGGGACCACCTACGAGCAGTACTTC.

CDR3 DNA: TGTGCCAGCAGCCAAGGGCGGGGGGCTAACTATGGCTACACCTTC. As protein: CASSQGRGANYGYTF. The J gene is TRBJ1-2, the V gene TRBV3-1 (or the pseudogene TRBV3-2); maybe TRBD1 (5 bases). Between the trimmed V and J ends, which lost 1 base and 0 bases, there was a span of 9 bases. The CDR3 runs 15 residues. Germline V gene lookup returns CDR1 LGHDT and CDR2 YNNKEL (reference sequence).

V is TRBV7-2 and J is TRBJ2-7; TRBD2 is a possible D gene (5 bases). Trimming left V 2 bases short and J 0 bases short, with 11 bases between. The CDR3 is made up of 15 amino acids. Looked up from germline, CDR1 is SGHTA and CDR2 is FQGNSA. The CDR3 nucleotides are TGTGCCAGCAGCTTATTTCGGGGAAGCTCCTACGAGCAGTACTTC. This codes for CASSLFRGSSYEQYF. The whole variable domain, filled in from reference TRBV7-2 and TRBJ2-7, reads GAGVSQSPSNKVTEKGKDVELRCDPISGHTALYWYRQSLGQGLEFLIYFQGNSAPDKSGLPSDRFSAERTGGSVSTLTIQRTQQEDSAVYLCASSLFRGSSYEQYFGPGTRLTVT.

The rearrangement uses TRBV18 and TRBJ1-2, with D perhaps TRBD1 (5 bases). V lost 6 bases and J lost 8, with 28 bases in between. CDR1 is KGHSH, CDR2 LQKENI, per germline. The length of the CDR3 is 17 residues. CDR3 coding DNA: TGTGCCAGCTCGCCTACCGGGACGGAGCTATCTCCGGCGGGCTACACCTTC. It codes for CASSPTGTELSPAGYTF.

V gene TRBV11-3 combines with J gene TRBJ2-5; the match to TRBD2 covers 10 bases. The V segment lost 0 bases and the J segment 2 bases; nucleotides outside the gene matches: 18. CDR3 length: 21 amino acids. Germline V CDR1 and CDR2: SGHNT, YENEEA. This chain's CDR3 is CASSLDHGAGGPLGTQETQYF. The CDR3 region has the DNA TGTGCCAGCAGCTTAGATCACGGAGCGGGAGGGCCATTGGGCACACAAGAGACCCAGTACTTC.

The chain combines TRBV5-1 with TRBJ2-2; unclear D gene. The CDR3 runs to 15 residues. V was shortened by 2 bases and J by 5 bases, with 13 bases between the two germline ends. Germline CDR1 SGHRS, CDR2 YFSETQ. The CDR3 DNA sequence: TGCGCCAGCAGCTTCTCGCAGGTTTTGACCGGGGAGCTGTTTTTT. Its translation: CASSFSQVLTGELFF. Full variable domain (remainder filled in from reference TRBV5-1 and TRBJ2-2): KAGVTQTPRYLIKTRGQQVTLSCSPISGHRSVSWYQQTPGQGLQFLFEYFSETQRNKGNFPGRFSGRQFSNSRSEMNVSTLELGDSALYLCASSFSQVLTGELFFGEGSRLTVL.

This sequence joins TRBV2 and TRBJ2-7; 8 nucleotides align to TRBD2. The junction had 8 bases not matched to a gene; V was cut back by 8 bases and J by 5 bases. CDR3 length: 13 amino acids. Germline V lookup: CDR1 SNHLY, CDR2 FYNNEI. The CDR3 sequence is CASVRGLANEQYF. CDR3 sequence (DNA): TGTGCCAGCGTTCGAGGACTAGCCAACGAGCAGTACTTC.